Listed below are T cell receptor beta chains from one sample, sequenced in a study of blood T cell repertoires in COVID-19. Clones were sequenced by immunoSEQ multiplex PCR, and TCRdb holds only the in-frame ones, with some missing. The sample consists of some 380,000 clones, approximately 89% of them appearing once. The specimen sequenced was PBMCs or T cells enriched from blood (not recorded which). Receptors originate from a man aged 25 to 40 who had recovered from COVID-19. Each CDR3 is given with its conserved first and last residue. D genes are given only for firm matches. Expanded clones are given a class, and other clones once, few, many or no size at all.

cdr3_length | d_call | j_call | clone_size | v_call | cdr3_aa | cdr3_nt
13 | - | TRBJ1-1 | - | TRBV6-2/TRBV6-3 | CASSWRANTEAFF | TGTGCCAGCAGTTGGAGGGCGAACACTGAAGCTTTCTTT
13 | - | TRBJ1-4 | - | TRBV10-3 | CAISTGANEKLFF | TGTGCCATCAGTACAGGCGCTAATGAAAAACTGTTTTTT
21 | TRBD1 | TRBJ1-5 | - | TRBV30 | CAWSPLSSRTGGKYSNQPQHF | TGTGCCTGGAGTCCCCTATCGTCAAGGACAGGGGGAAAATATAGCAATCAGCCCCAGCATTTT
16 | TRBD2 | TRBJ2-1 | - | TRBV5-5 | CASSLGLAAAYNEQFF | TGTGCCAGCAGCTTGGGGCTAGCGGCGGCCTACAATGAGCAGTTCTTC
13 | TRBD1 | TRBJ1-1 | - | TRBV7-8 | CASSSDRLAEAFF | TGTGCCAGCAGCTCGGACAGGCTCGCTGAAGCTTTCTTT
15 | - | TRBJ1-1 | - | TRBV5-5 | CASTPREGVNTEAFF | TGTGCCAGCACCCCCCGGGAGGGAGTGAACACTGAAGCTTTCTTT
13 | - | TRBJ1-2 | few | TRBV4-1 | CASSQGDRSGYTF | TGCGCCAGCAGCCAAGGCGACAGGAGTGGCTACACCTTC
14 | - | TRBJ1-2 | once | TRBV7-2 | CASSSRRGNYGYTF | TGTGCCAGCAGCTCGAGGCGGGGGAACTATGGCTACACCTTC
14 | TRBD2 | TRBJ2-3 | - | TRBV19 | CASTFAGGPDTQYF | TGTGCCAGTACCTTTGCGGGGGGTCCAGATACGCAGTATTTT
19 | - | TRBJ1-1 | - | TRBV7-2 | CASSLPPLGQFLGNTEAFF | TGTGCCAGCAGCTTACCCCCCCTGGGGCAGTTTTTGGGGAACACTGAAGCTTTCTTT
16 | - | TRBJ2-7 | - | TRBV11-2 | CASSPRWGRSIYEQYF | TGTGCCAGCAGCCCCCGGTGGGGGCGTAGCATCTACGAGCAGTACTTC
12 | - | TRBJ2-2 | - | TRBV24-1 | CATRGAVGELFF | TGTGCCACCAGAGGGGCCGTCGGGGAGCTGTTTTTT
18 | TRBD1 | TRBJ1-1 | - | TRBV9 | CASSTHRDRVHMNTEAFF | TGTGCCAGCAGCACTCACCGGGACAGGGTCCACATGAACACTGAAGCTTTCTTT
13 | - | TRBJ1-1 | few | TRBV30 | CAGSAGRVTEAFF | TGTGCCGGCTCCGCGGGGCGGGTCACTGAAGCTTTCTTT
15 | TRBD1 | TRBJ1-4 | - | TRBV7-9 | CASSLPRTGREKLFF | TGTGCCAGCAGTCTTCCCCGGACAGGACGTGAAAAACTGTTTTTT
16 | TRBD2 | TRBJ2-1 | - | TRBV7-8 | CASSLVLAGVYNEQFF | TGTGCCAGCAGCTTAGTCCTAGCGGGGGTGTACAATGAGCAGTTCTTC
13 | - | TRBJ1-2 | - | TRBV12-3/TRBV12-4 | CASTPDRNYGYTF | TGTGCCAGCACCCCGGACAGAAACTATGGCTACACCTTC
16 | TRBD2 | TRBJ2-7 | - | TRBV11-1 | CASSRPGLAGSYEQYF | TGTGCCAGCAGCCGACCGGGACTAGCGGGCTCCTACGAGCAGTACTTC
13 | TRBD1 | TRBJ1-1 | - | TRBV19 | CASQGQGTAEAFF | TGTGCCAGCCAGGGACAGGGAACCGCTGAAGCTTTCTTT
14 | TRBD1 | TRBJ1-4 | - | TRBV2 | CASSGGQANEKLFF | TGTGCCAGCAGCGGTGGACAGGCTAATGAAAAACTGTTTTTT
14 | - | TRBJ2-3 | once | TRBV27 | CASSSLGHTDTQYF | TGTGCCAGCAGTAGTCTAGGCCACACAGATACGCAGTATTTT
14 | - | TRBJ1-5 | - | TRBV6-5 | CASSYLPVNQPQHF | TGTGCCAGCAGTTACCTCCCGGTTAATCAGCCCCAGCATTTT
12 | - | TRBJ2-7 | - | TRBV7-9 | CASSLTATEQYF | TGTGCCAGCAGCTTGACAGCAACCGAGCAGTACTTC
15 | TRBD1 | TRBJ2-7 | - | TRBV5-1 | CASSLEGQGRNEQYF | TGCGCCAGCAGCTTGGAGGGACAGGGGAGGAACGAGCAGTACTTC
15 | - | TRBJ2-5 | - | TRBV11-3 | CASSLGGQGKETQYF | TGTGCCAGCAGCTTAGGGGGCCAGGGTAAAGAGACCCAGTACTTC